A single sample is the source of the 3 T cell receptor beta chains below, sequenced in a study of T cells in localized non-small cell lung cancer. Here immunoSEQ multiplex PCR was the method, and the copy in TCRdb shows in-frame clones only, minus some. The sample lists 70,000 or so clones, approximately 84% occurring once. Sequenced here: peripheral blood, sampled before any cancer treatment. These TCRs come from a female donor at least 60 years old with stage I lung adenocarcinoma.

The genes are TRBV11-3 and TRBJ2-5; D is unresolved. Germline CDR1 and CDR2: SGHNT and YENEEA. This CDR3 has 14 residues. V shed 4 bases and J shed 1 base, with 10 bases lying between them. CDR3 in amino acids: CASSSSGGQETQYF. DNA of the CDR3: TGTGCCAGCAGCTCCTCGGGCGGCCAAGAGACCCAGTACTTC. The whole variable domain, filled in from reference TRBV11-3 and TRBJ2-5, reads EAGVVQSPRYKIIEKKQPVAFWCNPISGHNTLYWYLQNLGQGPELLIRYENEEAVDDSQLPKDRFSAERLKGVDSTLKIQPAELGDSAVYLCASSSSGGQETQYFGPGTRLLVL.

The chain uses TRBV11-2 and TRBJ1-1; D call uncertain. Germline-derived CDR1 and CDR2 are SGHAT and FQNNGV. V was clipped by 0 bases and J by 0 bases, with 2 bases between them. This CDR3 spans 13 amino acids. In DNA form, the CDR3 reads TGTGCCAGCAGCTTAGACTTGAACACTGAAGCTTTCTTT. Its protein product is CASSLDLNTEAFF.

The chain joins TRBV2 to TRBJ1-3; D is perhaps TRBD1 (5 bases). There are 17 residues in the CDR3. The germline V and J ends were trimmed by 1 base and 0 bases, with 13 bases remaining between them. CDR1 and CDR2 from the germline V gene are SNHLY and FYNNEI. CDR3 coding DNA: TGTGCCAGCAGTGAAGGGGGCCGTGCTAGCTCTGGAAACACCATATATTTT. Encoded protein: CASSEGGRASSGNTIYF.